These 20 T cell receptor beta chains came from one sample sequenced in a study of blood T cell repertoires in COVID-19. Here immunoSEQ multiplex PCR was the method, and the copy in TCRdb shows in-frame clones only, minus some. The sample includes some 340,000 clones, around 85% of them seen just once. Sequencing was done on a sample of peripheral blood. Receptors were obtained from a young woman with acute or convalescent COVID-19.

The chain uses TRBV12-3 or TRBV12-4 and TRBJ1-5; D is unclear. The CDR3 sequence is 12 residues long. Trimming pared 6 bases from V and 10 bases from J, leaving 13 bases between. The CDR3 spells CASSRQMTPQHF. CDR3 nucleotide sequence: TGTGCCAGCAGCCGTCAGATGACACCCCAGCATTTT.

This chain uses TRBV27 with TRBJ1-5; possible D gene TRBD1, 5 bases. The CDR3 spans 17 residues. Germline V lookup: CDR1 MNHEY, CDR2 SMNVEV (reference sequence). Deletions cut 3 bases from V and 0 bases from J, with 15 bases between. CDR3: CASSFSPGGHSNQPQHF. CDR3 coding DNA: TGTGCCAGCAGTTTCTCCCCCGGCGGACATAGCAATCAGCCCCAGCATTTT.

The rearrangement uses TRBV2 and TRBJ1-4; D remains unclear. CDR3 length: 12 residues. V gave up 5 bases and J gave up 13 bases, with 14 bases separating them. Germline-derived CDR1 and CDR2 are SNHLY and FYNNEI. As DNA, the CDR3 is TGTGCCAGCAGTATAGCCCCAATCGGACTGTTTTTT. Its translation: CASSIAPIGLFF.

This sequence joins TRBV2 and TRBJ2-5; a possible D gene is TRBD2 (6 bases). Germline CDR1 is SNHLY and CDR2 is FYNNEI. This CDR3 region has 11 residues. The V end lost 11 bases, the J end lost 5 bases, and 12 bases lay between the germline ends. The CDR3 nucleotides read TGTGCCGGGAGGACCGCGGAGACCCAGTACTTC. This encodes CAGRTAETQYF.

The chain combines TRBV6-6 with TRBJ2-7; 11 nucleotides line up with TRBD1. This CDR3 comprises 14 residues. Germline V gene data show CDR1 as MNHNY and CDR2 as SVGAGI (reference sequence). With V trimmed by 0 bases and J by 6 bases, 1 base remained unmatched. For the CDR3, the DNA is TGTGCCAGCAGTTACTCCGGGACAGGGGGCGAGCAGTACTTC. Translating it yields CASSYSGTGGEQYF.

V and J are TRBV7-8 and TRBJ2-5; tentatively, D is TRBD2 (7 bases). Germline CDR1 reads SGHVS; CDR2 reads FQNEAQ. The CDR3 has 14 residues. Trimming stripped 0 bases from V and 9 bases from J, with 14 bases between. The CDR3 sequence is CASSLALEGGAQYF. In DNA form, the CDR3 reads TGTGCCAGCAGCTTAGCGCTTGAGGGGGGGGCCCAGTACTTC.

The chain links TRBV12-5 to TRBJ2-1; 7 bases match TRBD2. V lost 2 bases to trimming and J lost 9 bases; unmatched junction nucleotides: 13. The germline gives CDR1 LGHNT, CDR2 FRNRAP. The CDR3 runs 16 residues. CDR3 sequence: CASGLSPGGTNSEQFF. The CDR3 DNA sequence: TGTGCTAGTGGTTTGTCTCCGGGGGGAACCAATAGTGAGCAGTTCTTC.

This chain uses TRBV19 with TRBJ2-7; 8 positions agree with TRBD2. Germline V gives CDR1 LNHDA, CDR2 SQIVND (reference sequence). This CDR3 region has 14 residues. With V trimmed by 5 bases and J by 6 bases, 9 bases remained unmatched. The CDR3 here is CASSVQVGGGEQYF. The DNA of the CDR3 is TGTGCCAGTAGTGTACAGGTCGGGGGGGGCGAGCAGTACTTC.

The chain couples TRBV30 to TRBJ1-4, with a weak D call TRBD1 (5 bases). The CDR3 consists of 13 residues. Germline CDR1 and CDR2: GTSNPN and SVGIG (reference sequence). Trimming left V 0 bases short and J 11 bases short, with 13 bases between. The CDR3 loop is CAWSVRQEGKLFF. CDR3 coding DNA: TGTGCCTGGAGTGTACGCCAGGAGGGGAAACTGTTTTTT.

V usage is TRBV12-5 and J usage is TRBJ1-2; maybe TRBD1 (5 bases). Germline V lookup: CDR1 LGHNT, CDR2 FRNRAP. CDR3 length: 14 residues. Trimming left V 4 bases short and J 6 bases short, with 15 bases between. The CDR3 DNA reads as TGTGCTAGTGGTTCCGGCCTCGCGACAGATGGCTACACCTTC. It yields the protein CASGSGLATDGYTF.

The chain has TRBV7-7 and TRBJ2-1, with TRBD1 identical over 7 bases. Germline V gene lookup returns CDR1 SSHAT and CDR2 FNYEAQ (reference sequence). The CDR3 is 17 residues long. V was clipped by 1 base and J by 0 bases; unmatched bases: 6. CDR3 DNA sequence: TGTGCCAGCAGCTTAGAAGGGGGCTTAAGCTCCTACAATGAGCAGTTCTTC. It codes for CASSLEGGLSSYNEQFF. Using reference TRBV7-7 and TRBJ2-1 for the parts outside the CDR3, the full variable domain is GAGVSQSPRYKVTKRGQDVTLRCDPISSHATLYWYQQALGQGPEFLTYFNYEAQPDKSGLPSDRFSAERPEGSISTLTIQRTEQRDSAMYRCASSLEGGLSSYNEQFFGPGTRLTVL.

J is TRBJ1-3 and V is TRBV23-1; D not certain. TRBV23-1 belongs to the ORF category, with a function that is uncertain. Trimming took 0 bases from V and 0 from J, leaving 9 bases between them. This CDR3 spans 16 amino acids. DNA of the CDR3: TGCGCCAGCAGTCAATCCGGGTCGAGCTCTGGAAACACCATATATTTT. Protein: CASSQSGSSSGNTIYF.

The chain links TRBV5-1 to TRBJ2-5; 11 bases map to TRBD2. The CDR3 is made up of 13 amino acids. Looked up from germline, CDR1 is SGHRS and CDR2 is YFSETQ. With 5 bases clipped from V and 3 bases from J, the junction kept 0 bases outside the gene matches. CDR3 residues: CASRGLAEETQYF. CDR3 DNA sequence: TGCGCCAGCAGGGGACTAGCGGAAGAGACCCAGTACTTC.

This rearrangement joins TRBV28 to TRBJ2-2; 7 bases fit TRBD1. Germline V CDR1 and CDR2: MDHEN, SYDVKM. CDR3 length: 15 amino acids. J was trimmed by 4 bases and V by 8 bases; bases with no gene match: 10. CDR3 sequence (DNA): TGTGCCAGCCAACGGACAGGACGACTCACCGGGGAGCTGTTTTTT. Translating gives CASQRTGRLTGELFF.

The V call is TRBV5-1, the J call TRBJ2-3; 7 bases fit TRBD1. Germline loops: CDR1 SGHRS, CDR2 YFSETQ. The junction had 8 bases not matched to a gene; V was cut back by 5 bases and J by 5 bases. The CDR3 has 14 amino acids. CDR3 DNA sequence: TGCGCCAGCAGTACGACAGGGAGAGGAGATACGCAGTATTTT. Protein: CASSTTGRGDTQYF. Combining the CDR3 with reference TRBV5-1 and TRBJ2-3 gives the whole variable domain KAGVTQTPRYLIKTRGQQVTLSCSPISGHRSVSWYQQTPGQGLQFLFEYFSETQRNKGNFPGRFSGRQFSNSRSEMNVSTLELGDSALYLCASSTTGRGDTQYFGPGTRLTVL.

The rearrangement joins TRBV24-1 to TRBJ2-7; a weak D match, TRBD2 (7 bases). Per germline, CDR1 KGHDR and CDR2 SFDVKD. CDR3 length equals 15 residues. The V end was cut by 4 bases, the J end by 1 base, with 13 bases between. This CDR3 is CATSEGGGVSYEQYF. The CDR3 DNA follows: TGTGCCACCAGTGAAGGGGGGGGAGTTTCCTACGAGCAGTACTTC.

This clone was observed once. The chain uses TRBV23-1 and TRBJ2-5; the D is unclear. TRBV23-1 is an open reading frame, and its role is uncertain. The CDR3 contains 16 residues. Trimming pared 5 bases from V and 3 bases from J, leaving 19 bases between. CDR3 sequence reads: CASSCRVPPEKETQYF. The DNA of the CDR3 is TGCGCCAGCAGTTGCCGGGTCCCTCCAGAAAAAGAGACCCAGTACTTC.

The chain couples TRBV2 to TRBJ2-1; 14 positions agree with TRBD2. CDR3 length: 15 residues. Trimming at V came to 3 bases and at J to 7 bases, leaving 2 bases not matched to a gene. Germline V gene lookup returns CDR1 SNHLY and CDR2 FYNNEI. The CDR3 region is CASSEGTSGRNEQFF. CDR3 DNA sequence: TGTGCCAGCAGTGAGGGGACTAGCGGGAGAAATGAGCAGTTCTTC.

This clone came up a few times. The chain carries TRBV5-1 and TRBJ1-3; 10 bases map to TRBD1. The CDR3 loop spans 17 amino acids. V shed 0 bases and J 1 base; nucleotides not matched to a gene: 4. Germline-derived CDR1 and CDR2 are SGHRS and YFSETQ. The CDR3 region has the DNA TGCGCCAGCAGCTTGGGACAGGGGGCCCGGTCTGGAAACACCATATATTTT. Its protein product is CASSLGQGARSGNTIYF.

The chain has TRBV2 and TRBJ2-1, with TRBD2 matching 11 bases. Germline-derived CDR1 and CDR2 are SNHLY and FYNNEI. The CDR3 consists of 15 residues. With V trimmed by 8 bases and J by 9 bases, 12 bases remained unmatched. CDR3 sequence reads: CASHGASGRLGEQFF. The DNA of the CDR3 is TGTGCCAGCCATGGGGCTAGCGGGAGGCTCGGTGAGCAGTTCTTC.